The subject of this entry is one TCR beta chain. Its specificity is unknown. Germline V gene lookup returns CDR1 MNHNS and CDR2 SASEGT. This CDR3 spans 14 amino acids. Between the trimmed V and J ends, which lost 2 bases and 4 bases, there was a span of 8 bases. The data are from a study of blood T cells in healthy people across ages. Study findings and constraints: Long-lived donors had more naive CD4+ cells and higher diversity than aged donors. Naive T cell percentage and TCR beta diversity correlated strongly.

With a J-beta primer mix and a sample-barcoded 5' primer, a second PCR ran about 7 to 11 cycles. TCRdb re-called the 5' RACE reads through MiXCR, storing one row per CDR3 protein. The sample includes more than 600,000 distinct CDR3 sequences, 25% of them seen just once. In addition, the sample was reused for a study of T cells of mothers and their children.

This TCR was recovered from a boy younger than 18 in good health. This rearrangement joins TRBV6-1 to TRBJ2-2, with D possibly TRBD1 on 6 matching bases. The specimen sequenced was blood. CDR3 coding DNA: TGTGCCAGCAGTGAATTAGGGGGCACCGGGGAGCTGTTTTTT. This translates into CASSELGGTGELFF.